A selection of T cell receptor beta chains follows, all from one sample in a study of OX40 agonist ivuxolimab in advanced cancers. Sequencing used immunoSEQ multiplex PCR; TCRdb keeps in-frame clones, though not all of them. The table lists 90,000 or so clones, 89% of them singletons. Sample: CD4+ or CD8+ T cells sorted from blood, taken in a trial of the OX40 agonist ivuxolimab. All receptors derive from an adult with an advanced solid tumor such as melanoma, head and neck, liver or kidney cancer. The CDR3 runs from the conserved cysteine through the conserved F or W. Fields, in order: V gene, CDR3 length, J gene, clone size, D gene, CDR3 protein, CDR3 DNA. D genes are given only for firm matches. Size tells how often a clone was seen (once, few, many) or the class of an expanded clone, and some rows leave it out.

TRBV19	13	TRBJ1-1	-	-	CASSLKDRGEAFF	TGTGCCAGTAGTCTAAAGGATCGTGGGGAAGCTTTCTTT
TRBV11-1	13	TRBJ2-1	-	-	CASSLFPYNEQFF	TGTGCCAGCAGCTTATTCCCCTACAATGAGCAGTTCTTC
TRBV30	15	TRBJ1-5	-	TRBD1	CAWIPGTGGLQPQHF	TGTGCCTGGATCCCCGGGACAGGGGGCTTACAGCCCCAGCATTTT
TRBV13	12	TRBJ1-4	-	-	CASQRKDEKLFF	TGTGCCAGCCAGAGGAAGGATGAAAAACTGTTTTTT
TRBV28	16	TRBJ1-6	-	-	CASGGQGISYNSPLHF	TGTGCCTCAGGAGGGCAGGGAATCTCCTATAATTCACCCCTCCACTTT
TRBV19	14	TRBJ2-7	-	TRBD2	CASSTAGGPHEQYF	TGTGCCAGTAGCACAGCGGGAGGGCCCCACGAGCAGTACTTC
TRBV7-9	14	TRBJ2-1	once	-	CASSLEGSYNEQFF	TGTGCCAGCAGCTTAGAGGGCAGCTACAATGAGCAGTTCTTC
TRBV18	13	TRBJ1-2	-	TRBD1	CASSPRDSDGYTF	TGTGCCAGCTCACCGCGGGACAGCGACGGCTACACCTTC
TRBV7-9	15	TRBJ2-5	-	-	CASSLALGRGETQYF	TGTGCCAGCAGCTTAGCCCTGGGAAGGGGAGAGACCCAGTACTTC
TRBV9	15	TRBJ2-2	-	-	CASSVATSNTGELFF	TGTGCCAGCAGCGTAGCTACATCGAACACCGGGGAGCTGTTTTTT
TRBV7-2	14	TRBJ2-7	once	-	CASSLDVVMYEQCF	TGTGCCAGCAGCTTAGATGTAGTCATGTACGAGCAGTGCTTC
TRBV9	18	TRBJ1-2	-	-	CASSLEVDALFRGYGYTF	TGTGCCAGCAGCCTCGAGGTAGACGCACTGTTTCGGGGCTATGGCTACACCTTC
TRBV5-8	13	TRBJ1-2	-	-	CASSLGLNYGYTF	TGTGCCAGCAGCTTAGGCCTCAACTATGGCTACACCTTC
TRBV5-1	14	TRBJ1-1	once	-	CASSLTGSDTEAFF	TGCGCCAGCAGCTTAACAGGGTCTGATACTGAAGCTTTCTTT
TRBV30	15	TRBJ1-5	few	-	CAWTLGGLSNQPQHF	TGTGCCTGGACTTTGGGGGGACTAAGCAATCAGCCCCAGCATTTT
TRBV29-1	14	TRBJ2-3	-	TRBD2	CSVELAGVTDTQYF	TGCAGCGTTGAACTAGCGGGAGTCACAGATACGCAGTATTTT
TRBV27	15	TRBJ2-7	-	-	CASSLGGLGTYEQYF	TGTGCCAGCAGTTTAGGAGGGCTCGGTACCTACGAGCAGTACTTC
TRBV7-9	13	TRBJ1-5	-	-	CASSVYSNQPQHF	TGTGCCAGCAGCGTCTATAGCAATCAGCCCCAGCATTTT
TRBV5-1	15	TRBJ2-1	-	-	CATRPRTSSYNEQFF	TGCGCCACCCGTCCACGTACGAGCTCCTACAATGAGCAGTTCTTC
TRBV25-1	14	TRBJ2-7	-	TRBD1	CASSPTGPSYEQYF	TGTGCCAGCAGCCCGACAGGGCCGAGCTACGAGCAGTACTTC
TRBV28	12	TRBJ1-2	-	TRBD1	CASSSGQDGYTF	TGTGCCAGCAGCTCCGGACAGGATGGCTACACCTTC
TRBV9	15	TRBJ1-4	-	-	CASSVGPPSNEKLFF	TGTGCCAGCAGCGTTGGACCCCCATCTAATGAAAAACTGTTTTTT
TRBV18	16	TRBJ1-3	-	-	CASSPQQSSSGNTIYF	TGTGCCAGCTCACCACAACAAAGTTCCTCTGGAAACACCATATATTTT
TRBV5-1	16	TRBJ2-2	-	-	CASSLDGGRNTGELFF	TGCGCCAGCAGCTTGGATGGAGGGAGAAACACCGGGGAGCTGTTTTTT
TRBV11-2	17	TRBJ1-5	-	TRBD1	CASSRDRDPDSNQPQHF	TGTGCCAGCAGCCGGGACAGGGACCCGGACAGCAATCAGCCCCAGCATTTT
TRBV9	13	TRBJ1-1	-	-	CASSERGNTEAFF	TGTGCCAGCAGTGAAAGAGGGAACACTGAAGCTTTCTTT